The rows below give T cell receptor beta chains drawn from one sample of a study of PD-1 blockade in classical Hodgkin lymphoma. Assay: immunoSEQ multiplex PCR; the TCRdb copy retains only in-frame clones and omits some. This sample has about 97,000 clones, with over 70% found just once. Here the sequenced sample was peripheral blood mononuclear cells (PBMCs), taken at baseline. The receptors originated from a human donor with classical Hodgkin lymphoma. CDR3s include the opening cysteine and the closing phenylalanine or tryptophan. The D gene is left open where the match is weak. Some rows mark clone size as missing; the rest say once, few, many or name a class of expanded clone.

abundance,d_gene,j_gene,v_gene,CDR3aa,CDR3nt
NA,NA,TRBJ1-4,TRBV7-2,CASSLGRYNEKLFF,TGTGCCAGCAGCTTAGGGCGTTATAATGAAAAACTGTTTTTT
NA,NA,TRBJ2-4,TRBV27,CASSSTWAGGGDIQYF,TGTGCCAGCAGTTCCACCTGGGCCGGGGGCGGCGACATTCAGTACTTC
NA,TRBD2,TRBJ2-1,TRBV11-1,CASSSIASGIYNEQFF,TGTGCCAGCAGCTCCATAGCTAGCGGCATATACAATGAGCAGTTCTTC
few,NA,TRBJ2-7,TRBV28,CLASRSSYEQYF,TGTCTTGCCAGCAGGTCTAGCTACGAGCAGTACTTC
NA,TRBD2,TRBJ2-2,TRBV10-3,CAITGLATGELFF,TGTGCCATCACGGGACTAGCGACCGGGGAGCTGTTTTTT
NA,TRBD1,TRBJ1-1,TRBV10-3,CAISEGQGDTEAFF,TGTGCCATCAGTGAGGGACAGGGAGACACTGAAGCTTTCTTT
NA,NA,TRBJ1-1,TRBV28,CASSQWGVHTEAFF,TGTGCCAGCAGTCAGTGGGGGGTACACACTGAAGCTTTCTTT
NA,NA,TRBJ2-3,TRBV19,CASSISSPHLFTDTQYF,TGTGCCAGTAGTATCTCCAGCCCGCATTTATTCACAGATACGCAGTATTTT
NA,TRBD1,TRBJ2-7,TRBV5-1,CASSSRGTGAYEQYF,TGCGCCAGCAGCAGCCGGGGGACAGGGGCCTACGAGCAGTACTTC
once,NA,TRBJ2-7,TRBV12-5,CASGLGPQYEQYF,TGTGCTAGTGGTTTAGGGCCCCAATACGAGCAGTACTTC
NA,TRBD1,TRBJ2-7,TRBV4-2,CASSSGTGTYEQYF,TGTGCCAGCAGCTCCGGGACAGGAACCTACGAGCAGTACTTC
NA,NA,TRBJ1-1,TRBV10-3,CAISESVGATEAFF,TGTGCCATCAGTGAGTCAGTTGGCGCCACTGAAGCTTTCTTT
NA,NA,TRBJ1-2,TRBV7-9,CASSLEAAYNYGYTF,TGTGCCAGCAGCTTAGAGGCAGCATACAATTATGGCTACACCTTC
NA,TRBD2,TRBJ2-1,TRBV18,CASSPPGTSGGNEQFF,TGTGCCAGCTCACCACCCGGGACTAGCGGGGGGAATGAGCAGTTCTTC
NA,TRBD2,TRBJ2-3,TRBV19,CASSPRGSGTTDTQYF,TGTGCCAGTAGTCCCCGGGGTAGCGGGACCACAGATACGCAGTATTTT
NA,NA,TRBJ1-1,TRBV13,CASSSPEGSTSF,TGTGCCAGCAGCTCCCCCGAAGGTTCGACGAGTTTT
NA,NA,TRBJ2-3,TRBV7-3,CASSLSGQTDTQYF,TGTGCCAGCAGCTTAAGCGGGCAGACAGATACGCAGTATTTT
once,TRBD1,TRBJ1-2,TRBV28,CASSLEGAYYGYTF,TGTGCCAGCAGTTTAGAGGGGGCCTACTATGGCTACACCTTC
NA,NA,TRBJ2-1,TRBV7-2,CASSRGLYNEQFF,TGTGCCAGCAGCCGGGGACTTTACAATGAGCAGTTCTTC
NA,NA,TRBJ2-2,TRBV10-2,CASTAATGELFF,TGCGCCAGCACAGCGGCCACCGGGGAGCTGTTTTTT
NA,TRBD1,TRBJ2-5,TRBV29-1,CSVRGRDQETQYF,TGCAGCGTCAGGGGGAGAGACCAAGAGACCCAGTACTTC
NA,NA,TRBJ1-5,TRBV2,CASRRGWGNQPQHF,TGTGCCAGCAGGAGGGGATGGGGCAATCAGCCCCAGCATTTT
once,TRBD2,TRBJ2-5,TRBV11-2,CASSLLLAGETQYF,TGTGCCAGCAGCTTACTGCTAGCGGGAGAGACCCAGTACTTC
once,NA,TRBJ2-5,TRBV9,CASSADRGPGTQYF,TGTGCCAGCAGCGCAGACCGGGGGCCGGGGACCCAGTACTTC
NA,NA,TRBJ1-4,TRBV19,CASSAQGRRTSLEKLFF,TGTGCCAGTAGTGCCCAGGGCCGAAGGACAAGTTTAGAAAAACTGTTTTTT